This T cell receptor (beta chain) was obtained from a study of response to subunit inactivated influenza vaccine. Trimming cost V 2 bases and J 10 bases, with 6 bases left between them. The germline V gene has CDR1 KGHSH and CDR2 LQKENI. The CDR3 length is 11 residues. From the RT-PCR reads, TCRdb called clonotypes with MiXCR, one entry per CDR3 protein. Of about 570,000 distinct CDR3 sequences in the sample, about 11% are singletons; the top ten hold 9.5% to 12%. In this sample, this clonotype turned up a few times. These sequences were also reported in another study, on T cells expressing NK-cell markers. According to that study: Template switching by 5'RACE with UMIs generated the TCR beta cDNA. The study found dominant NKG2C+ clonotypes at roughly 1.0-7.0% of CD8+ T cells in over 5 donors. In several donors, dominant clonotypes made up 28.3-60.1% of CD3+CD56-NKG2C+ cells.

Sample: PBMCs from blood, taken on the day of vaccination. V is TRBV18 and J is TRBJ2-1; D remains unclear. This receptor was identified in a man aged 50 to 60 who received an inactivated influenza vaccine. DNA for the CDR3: TGTGCCAGCTCACCAATGGTAGAGCAGTTCTTC. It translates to CASSPMVEQFF.